Shown below are 2 T cell receptor beta chains from a single sample sequenced in a study of blood T cell repertoires in COVID-19 (dated by TCRdb to about 2020). Libraries were built with the immunoSEQ multiplex PCR assay. Entries here come from immuneACCESS through TCRdb and include only in-frame sequences with V and J called. Some clones fail to appear in such tables; in the studies checked, an unresolved V gene covers under half of the shortfall, and the cause of the remainder is unknown. The sample contains under 150,000 clones, roughly 90% of them found a single time. 2.3% of the sample belongs to the ten largest clones. The sequencing sample was made of peripheral blood. These receptors were collected from a human donor in a cohort sampled during active COVID-19.

CDR3 sequence (DNA): TGTGCCAGCACTGGGGCAAGGAGAGCAGGGGGCTACACCTTC. Translating it yields CASTGARRAGGYTF. V is TRBV2 and J is TRBJ1-2, with a weak D call TRBD1 (5 bases). In germline, CDR1 is SNHLY, CDR2 FYNNEI. The CDR3 consists of 14 residues. V was trimmed by 7 bases and J by 8 bases, leaving 20 bases between them.

The chain has TRBV10-3 and TRBJ2-6, with 9 bases fitting TRBD1. V lost 5 bases, J lost 1 base, and 3 bases stayed unmatched. The CDR3 is 16 residues long. Germline V CDR1 and CDR2: ENHRY, SYGVKD. The CDR3 here is CAISPGTGSGANVLTF. CDR3 in DNA: TGTGCCATCAGTCCCGGGACAGGGTCTGGGGCCAACGTCCTGACTTTC.